This record covers a single T cell receptor (beta chain). Samples were assayed with immunoSEQ v3.0 at survey level. The method was immunoSEQ multiplex PCR; TCRdb's version includes in-frame clones alone and lacks a portion of them. Of around 20,000 clones in the sample, more than 80% were seen once. CDR3 length: 15 amino acids. This sample stems from a study of long-term antiretroviral therapy in people with HIV. Treated in the United States were all of the participants with HIV. Source: unsorted PBMCs, taken approximately 6.2 years after starting antiretroviral therapy. The rearrangement uses TRBV21-1 and TRBJ2-5; TRBD2 reflects the table's D call only, with no check against the DNA. TRBV21-1 is a known pseudogene. This receptor was taken from a man aged 25-45 years with HIV. In DNA, the CDR3 is TGTGCCAGCAGCACCCTGGGCGGGGTAGGGGAGACCCAGTACTTC. Its translation is CASSTLGGVGETQYF.